This TCR beta chain appears in the sequencing data of a study of T cell responses to AZD1222 COVID-19 vaccine. Findings and limits, study-wide: Most donors were white British and more were female, and clonal diversity was possibly underestimated.

With 3 bases removed from V and 7 bases from J, the gap between germline ends came to 7 bases. CDR1 LGHDT and CDR2 YNNKEL come from the germline V gene (reference sequence). This CDR3 has 12 amino acids. Produced via immunoSEQ multiplex PCR; TCRdb's table is partial and in-frame only. The sample has some 120,000 clones, nearly 90% seen once. Of note for this clone: Its antigen is not identified.

This sequence originates from an adult who received the AZD1222 COVID-19 vaccine. The input for sequencing was peripheral blood, taken 28 days after the second AZD1222 dose. The chain links TRBV3-1 (or the pseudogene TRBV3-2) to TRBJ1-5, with D unclear. CDR3 sequence reads: CASSQGWQPQHF. The CDR3, as DNA: TGTGCCAGCAGCCAGGGTTGGCAGCCCCAGCATTTT.